This record covers a single T cell receptor beta chain. The sample originates from a study of blood T cell repertoires in COVID-19. Study at large: Both acute and convalescent COVID-19 samples were obtained from the United States, Italy and Spain. Nucleic acid was either cDNA or gDNA, and it came from T cells, B-cell-depleted T cells, or PBMCs.

Original analysis: Reference gene primer amplification yielded estimated nucleated cell counts. Sequenced by immunoSEQ multiplex PCR; TCRdb stores in-frame clones only, minus some. The D gene and trimming were derived from the DNA, and the V and J assignments and clone size from that table. Here the sample spans tens of thousands of clones, 85% to 90% being singletons. Germline-derived CDR1 and CDR2 are DFQATT and SNEGSKA (reference sequence). The length of the CDR3 is 15 residues. Trimming took 3 bases from V and 4 from J, leaving 17 bases between them. The material sequenced was peripheral blood. The chain recombines TRBV20-1 with TRBJ2-3; D perhaps matches TRBD2 (6 bases). The TCR originated in a woman in her 50s with active or convalescent COVID-19. In DNA form, the CDR3 reads TGCAGTGCTAGTGTTCGGGAGTCTTCGGCAGATACGCAGTATTTT. This sequence encodes CSASVRESSADTQYF.